A single TCR beta chain is shown here with its context. The clone's antigen remains unknown. Base qualities are not provided; no much larger clone lies one nucleotide away. The data stem from a study of T cell repertoires in cytomegalovirus infection (dated by TCRdb to between 2018 and 2021). Regarding the complete study: The peptide stimulations were aimed at well-studied HLA-B-restricted epitopes as well as recently identified HLA-C-restricted CMV epitopes, whose presentation resists viral immunomodulation. Donor HLA type was relevant to the analysis, as public TCR beta signatures indicated carriage of CMV infection together with the matching HLA type. Results and caveats for the whole study, not just this receptor: Carriers of CMV infection plus the relevant HLA type were discriminated by the cumulative frequency of public TCR beta family members in the study cohort and in an independent roughly 370-donor cohort. The ex vivo response was dominated by HLA-C-restricted CMV-specific TCR beta clonotypes, which also provided the single most frequent clonotype in two of eight donors.

The V end loses 5 bases and the J end loses 7 bases, and a stretch of 14 bases separates them. CDR1 and CDR2 are read off the germline V gene as SGHVS and FNYEAQ. Inclusive of the bounding cysteine and phenylalanine, the CDR3 is 14 residues long. The read is trimmed to its CDR3 DNA, 42 bases read in frame from base 1. The treatment or condition label, as the study defines it: in vitro stimulation with specific CMV peptide epitopes to enrich CMV-specific T cells. The data were produced on an Illumina HiSeq 1500. TCRdb reran the public reads through fastp at Q25 and MiXCR, keeping productive beta chains. CDR3 protein sequences are deduplicated, and each keeps its most common genes and DNA. The sample yields about 500,000 distinct CDR3 sequences; around a third were counted once. In total, the top ten clones hold roughly a sixth of the sample.

This receptor was identified in a human donor in good health (CMV status not recorded). Some clones in this sample may be carry-over from other donors' samples. The sequence links TRBV7-6 to TRBJ1-4; TRBD1 is possibly the D segment (6 matching bases). This specimen was cultured PBMCs, taken from culture after CMV antigen stimulation. For the CDR3, the sequence is CASSPRGGGEKLFF. The base sequence is TGTGCCAGCAGCCCGAGGGGGGGAGGTGAAAAACTGTTTTTT.